This T cell receptor (beta chain) was sequenced for a study of molecular identifiers for immune sequencing clone quantification. Germline loops: CDR1 SEHNR, CDR2 FQNEAQ (reference sequence). V lost 3 bases and J lost 0; bases outside the gene matches: 2. The CDR3 spans 15 residues. TCRdb recomputed calls from the PCR reads with MiXCR, one row per CDR3 protein. The table records approximately 670,000 distinct CDR3 sequences, just under 20% of them present only once. Ten or more counts support this clonotype. The chain recombines TRBV7-9 with TRBJ2-3, with 8 bases lining up with TRBD2. Sample: naive CD8+ T cells from blood, with Jurkat cell RNA spiked in. Subset specified: FACS-sorted CD8+CD4-CCR7+CD45RA+ naive T cells. The sequence was collected from a human donor in good health. Some libraries in this study had Jurkat cell RNA spiked in. In nucleotides, the CDR3 is TGTGCCAGCAGCTTTAGCGGGACGAGCACAGATACGCAGTATTTT. Translated: CASSFSGTSTDTQYF.